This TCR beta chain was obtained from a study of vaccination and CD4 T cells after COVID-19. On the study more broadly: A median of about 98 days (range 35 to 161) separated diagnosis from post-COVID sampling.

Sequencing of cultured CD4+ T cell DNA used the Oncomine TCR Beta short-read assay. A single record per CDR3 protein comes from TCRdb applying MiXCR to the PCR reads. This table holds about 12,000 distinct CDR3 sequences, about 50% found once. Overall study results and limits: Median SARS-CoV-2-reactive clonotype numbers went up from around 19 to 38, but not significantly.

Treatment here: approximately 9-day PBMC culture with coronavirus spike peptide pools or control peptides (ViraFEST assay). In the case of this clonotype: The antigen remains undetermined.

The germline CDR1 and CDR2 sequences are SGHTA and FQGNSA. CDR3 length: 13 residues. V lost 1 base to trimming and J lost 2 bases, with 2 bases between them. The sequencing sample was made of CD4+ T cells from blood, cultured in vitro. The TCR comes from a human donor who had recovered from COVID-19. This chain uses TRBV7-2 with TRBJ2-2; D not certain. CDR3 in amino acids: CASSLGNTGELFF. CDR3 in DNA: TGTGCCAGCAGCTTAGGAAACACCGGGGAGCTGTTTTTT.